The 15 T cell receptor beta chains reported below all come from one sample, sequenced in a study of OX40 agonist ivuxolimab in advanced cancers. Profiled with immunoSEQ multiplex PCR; TCRdb holds only in-frame clones, not every one. The sample includes 60,000 to 70,000 clones, roughly 84% of them seen just once. The specimen was CD4+ or CD8+ T cells sorted from blood, collected in a trial of the OX40 agonist ivuxolimab. The receptors stem from an adult with an advanced solid tumor such as melanoma, head and neck, liver or kidney cancer.

The rearrangement links TRBV18 to TRBJ2-3; TRBD1 matches 10 bases. The V gene end was trimmed by 5 bases and the J gene end by 1 base; junction bases not matched to a gene: 6. The CDR3 has 16 residues. Per germline, CDR1 KGHSH and CDR2 LQKENI. The CDR3 spells CASSGTGTGGTDTQYF. CDR3 DNA: TGTGCCAGCTCAGGAACCGGGACAGGGGGCACAGATACGCAGTATTTT.

The CDR3 here is CATSPGIVGGYTF. CDR3 coding DNA: TGTGCCACCAGCCCCGGGATTGTTGGCGGCTACACCTTC. This chain connects TRBV15 to TRBJ1-2; no firm D call. Trimming cost V 5 bases and J 8 bases, with 15 bases left between them. This CDR3 has 13 residues. Germline assignment: CDR1 LNHNV and CDR2 YYDKDF (reference sequence).

This clone came up once. The rearrangement links TRBV5-1 to TRBJ2-7, with 15 bases that match TRBD2. Germline lookup yields CDR1 SGHRS and CDR2 YFSETQ. CDR3 length: 17 amino acids. With 6 bases clipped from V and 0 bases from J, the junction kept 7 bases outside the gene matches. CDR3 protein: CASTPGLAGGYSYEQYF. For the CDR3, the DNA is TGCGCCAGCACTCCGGGACTAGCGGGAGGATACTCCTACGAGCAGTACTTC.

The chain combines TRBV5-8 with TRBJ1-1, with D unclear. Between the trimmed V and J ends, which lost 1 base and 10 bases, there was a span of 11 bases. Per the germline V gene, CDR1 is SGHTS and CDR2 is YDEGEE. The CDR3 length is 12 residues. The CDR3 nucleotides are TGTGCCAGCAGCTTGAGCAGATTCCCAGCTTTCTTT. This codes for CASSLSRFPAFF.

The V gene is TRBV14, the J gene TRBJ1-3; a possible D gene is TRBD1 (6 bases). The CDR3 covers 16 residues. The germline V gene has CDR1 SGHDN and CDR2 FVKESK. The V and J ends lost 5 bases and 0 bases respectively, with 14 bases between them. CDR3 in amino acids: CASSEDSSFSGNTIYF. The CDR3 DNA is TGTGCCAGCAGCGAGGACAGTTCCTTCTCTGGAAACACCATATATTTT.

J is TRBJ1-6 and V is TRBV5-1; D is ambiguous. The germline CDR1 and CDR2 sequences are SGHRS and YFSETQ. The CDR3 totals 16 residues. V lost 3 bases, J lost 0 bases, and 10 bases lay in between. CDR3 sequence reads: CASSSSMSSYNSPLHF. The CDR3 DNA follows: TGCGCCAGCAGCTCCTCAATGAGCTCCTATAATTCACCCCTCCACTTT.

The CDR3 DNA reads as TGTGCCAGCAGCCGTATAGCGGGAGGTTCCCCGTACTTC. It codes for CASSRIAGGSPYF. The chain has TRBV6-5 and TRBJ2-7; TRBD2 aligns across 10 bases. Germline V gives CDR1 MNHEY, CDR2 SVGAGI. This CDR3 spans 13 amino acids. Trimming cost V 6 bases and J 12 bases; bases outside gene matches: 11.

The rearrangement joins TRBV10-3 to TRBJ1-3; D is undetermined. The CDR3 runs to 14 residues. From germline, CDR1 is ENHRY and CDR2 SYGVKD. V was shortened by 3 bases and J by 3 bases, with 9 bases between the two germline ends. CDR3 sequence reads: CAISELIGGNTIYF. The CDR3 DNA reads TGTGCCATCAGTGAACTGATTGGTGGAAACACCATATATTTT.

The chain employs TRBV7-2 and TRBJ2-7; no clear D gene. Germline lookup yields CDR1 SGHTA and CDR2 FQGNSA. This CDR3 has 14 residues. V was shortened by 4 bases and J by 0 bases, with 10 bases between the two germline ends. CDR3 sequence reads: CASSSFPSSYEQYF. CDR3 DNA: TGTGCCAGCAGCTCCTTTCCGAGCTCCTACGAGCAGTACTTC.

The gene calls are TRBV29-1 and TRBJ2-1, with a weak D call TRBD2 (6 bases). Germline V gene lookup returns CDR1 SQVTM and CDR2 ANQGSEA. V gave up 6 bases and J gave up 7 bases, with 28 bases separating them. This CDR3 is built from 17 residues. The CDR3 nucleotides are TGCAGCGTACCATCCTGGGACTTCGGGATGGGTCCTAATGAGCAGTTCTTC. It yields the protein CSVPSWDFGMGPNEQFF.

The rearrangement joins TRBV4-3 to TRBJ1-4; D is undetermined. Trimming took 0 bases from V and 3 from J, leaving 5 bases between them. The CDR3 totals 14 residues. CDR1 is LGHNA, CDR2 YSLEER, per germline. In nucleotides, the CDR3 is TGCGCCAGCAGCCAAGAGGCAGCTAATGAAAAACTGTTTTTT. Protein sequence: CASSQEAANEKLFF.

This chain joins TRBV19 and TRBJ1-2; D unresolved. The CDR3 is made up of 12 amino acids. The germline gives CDR1 LNHDA, CDR2 SQIVND (reference sequence). V lost 8 bases to trimming and J lost 7 bases, with 14 bases between them. The CDR3 is CASYTSLGGYTF. The CDR3 DNA follows: TGTGCCAGTTATACTTCTTTAGGTGGCTACACCTTC.

The rearrangement uses TRBV10-1 and TRBJ2-3, with a possible D match to TRBD2 (6 bases). Germline CDR1 WNHNN, CDR2 SYGVQD (reference sequence). The CDR3 spans 12 residues. V was pared by 10 bases and J by 7 bases, with 15 bases between. The CDR3 sequence: CATSSGRHTQYF. In DNA, the CDR3 is TGCGCCACCAGCTCCGGGAGACATACGCAGTATTTT.

V is TRBV5-1 and J is TRBJ2-3, with a possible D match to TRBD1 (5 bases). This CDR3 contains 14 residues. CDR1 SGHRS and CDR2 YFSETQ come from the germline V gene. The V end lost 0 bases, the J end lost 0 bases, and 5 bases lay between the germline ends. The chain's CDR3 is CASSLGGSTDTQYF. CDR3 in DNA: TGCGCCAGCAGCTTGGGGGGCAGCACAGATACGCAGTATTTT.

DNA of the CDR3: TGCGCCAGCAGCTTGAAGGGACAGGACGGGGAGCTGTTTTTT. This sequence encodes CASSLKGQDGELFF. The genes are TRBV5-1 and TRBJ2-2; 8 bases map to TRBD1. The germline CDR1 and CDR2 sequences are SGHRS and YFSETQ. The V gene end was trimmed by 1 base and the J gene end by 7 bases; junction bases not matched to a gene: 3. The CDR3 contains 14 residues.